The 14 T cell receptor beta chains below were found in one sample sequenced in a study of shared clonotypes between healthy human individuals. The repertoire was sequenced with immunoSEQ multiplex PCR; TCRdb's copy has only in-frame clones and lacks some. The table has 800,000 or so clones, 95% to 97% seen once. CD8 cells classed as naive were CD45RO-negative and positively selected for CCR7, excluding terminally differentiated effector memory CD45RA+ cells. The sample taken for sequencing was naive CD8+ T cells sorted from blood. These receptors came from a man under 40 in good health.

This chain connects TRBV7-2 to TRBJ1-2; 9 positions match TRBD1. Germline CDR1 reads SGHTA; CDR2 reads FQGNSA. Trimming removed 5 bases from V and 4 bases from J; junction bases left unmatched: 5. CDR3 length: 14 amino acids. The CDR3 loop reads CASSVTGGGYGYTF. In DNA, the CDR3 is TGTGCCAGCAGCGTGACAGGGGGAGGCTATGGCTACACCTTC.

The V gene is TRBV9, the J gene TRBJ1-1; 9 nucleotides align to TRBD1. V shed 7 bases, J shed 4 bases, and the junction held 5 bases outside the gene matches. The CDR3 has 13 residues. Germline CDR1 is SGDLS and CDR2 is YYNGEE. CDR3 loop: CASSTGGSTEAFF. Here the CDR3 DNA reads TGTGCCAGCTCTACAGGGGGCTCCACTGAAGCTTTCTTT.

The V gene is TRBV30, the J gene TRBJ2-7, with a tentative D call TRBD2 (6 bases). Germline assignment: CDR1 GTSNPN and CDR2 SVGIG (reference sequence). The CDR3 covers 13 residues. Trimming stripped 0 bases from V and 3 bases from J, with 9 bases between. The CDR3 reads CAWSVGGVYEQYF. The CDR3 DNA is TGTGCCTGGAGTGTCGGGGGAGTCTACGAGCAGTACTTC.

This clone has just one count. This sample includes further DNA sequences coding for the same CDR3. DNA of the CDR3: TGTGCCAGCAGCACCCGACAGGGCGGGAGCACTGAAGCTTTCTTT. Its translation is CASSTRQGGSTEAFF. The V gene is TRBV9, the J gene TRBJ1-1; 7 positions match TRBD1. V dropped 4 bases and J dropped 4; count of bases not matched to a gene: 10. Germline V lookup: CDR1 SGDLS, CDR2 YYNGEE. The CDR3 extends over 15 amino acids.

The chain is built from TRBV7-9 and TRBJ2-5; the D is unclear. CDR3 length: 14 amino acids. V was clipped by 1 base and J by 4 bases, with 10 bases between them. The V gene's germline CDR1 is SEHNR and CDR2 FQNEAQ (reference sequence). The CDR3, as DNA: TGTGCCAGCAGCTTAGTTGGCAACCCAGAGACCCAGTACTTC. This encodes CASSLVGNPETQYF.

The chain combines TRBV7-9 with TRBJ2-1, with unresolved D. This CDR3 is 15 amino acids long. The ends were cut back, 2 bases at V and 8 bases at J, with 16 bases in the middle. Germline CDR1 and CDR2: SEHNR and FQNEAQ (reference sequence). DNA for the CDR3: TGTGCCAGCAGCTTATCGCAGGACGGCGGCCATGAGCAGTTCTTC. Protein: CASSLSQDGGHEQFF.

The chain employs TRBV14 and TRBJ2-7; D may be TRBD2 (5 bases). V lost 0 bases, J lost 4 bases, and 7 bases lay in between. Germline V lookup: CDR1 SGHDN, CDR2 FVKESK. This CDR3 is 13 amino acids long. The CDR3 nucleotides read TGTGCCAGCAGCCAAGAGGTAGCGTACGAGCAGTACTTC. This translates into CASSQEVAYEQYF.

The V call is TRBV7-3, the J call TRBJ1-1; D is undetermined. The CDR3 has 13 amino acids. Germline values: CDR1 SGHTA, CDR2 FQGTGA. With 5 bases removed from V and 1 base from J, the gap between germline ends came to 8 bases. In DNA form, the CDR3 reads TGTGCCAGCAGCGCCCAAGCGAACACTGAAGCTTTCTTT. It codes for CASSAQANTEAFF.

The genes are TRBV29-1 and TRBJ2-7, with D possibly TRBD2 on 6 matching bases. Trimming left V 4 bases short and J 3 bases short, with 13 bases between. The CDR3 loop spans 13 amino acids. CDR1 is SQVTM, CDR2 ANQGSEA, per germline. The CDR3 DNA reads TGCAGCGTTGGGGGACTTCGGGTCTACGAGCAGTACTTC. This gives the protein CSVGGLRVYEQYF.

The V gene is TRBV5-6, the J gene TRBJ1-1; D not certain. Germline CDR1 reads SGHDT; CDR2 reads YYEEEE. This CDR3 comprises 11 residues. V lost 4 bases and J lost 5, with 6 bases in between. The chain's CDR3 is CASSIGTEAFF. In DNA, the CDR3 is TGTGCCAGCAGCATAGGGACTGAAGCTTTCTTT.

The chain joins TRBV7-8 to TRBJ2-7, with D perhaps TRBD2 (6 bases). Germline lookup yields CDR1 SGHVS and CDR2 FQNEAQ. Trimming pared 5 bases from V and 4 bases from J, leaving 18 bases between. CDR3 size: 15 residues. The CDR3, as DNA: TGTGCCAGCAGCACCACTAGCCGGTCGGGGTACGAGCAGTACTTC. It is translated as CASSTTSRSGYEQYF.

The gene calls are TRBV2 and TRBJ2-2, with 11 bases lining up with TRBD1. The CDR3 is 13 residues long. The germline V gene encodes CDR1 SNHLY and CDR2 FYNNEI. The ends lost 8 bases at V and 4 bases at J; junction bases unmatched: 0. The CDR3 is CASGTGGTGELFF. In nucleotides, the CDR3 is TGTGCCAGCGGGACAGGGGGCACCGGGGAGCTGTTTTTT.

The chain links TRBV6-5 to TRBJ2-5; no definite D call. Germline-derived CDR1 and CDR2 are MNHEY and SVGAGI. The CDR3 covers 12 residues. The V end lost 3 bases, the J end lost 3 bases, and 5 bases lay between the germline ends. The CDR3 reads CASSYDKETQYF. CDR3 nucleotides: TGTGCCAGCAGTTATGATAAAGAGACCCAGTACTTC.

This clone was recorded once. The chain employs TRBV10-1 and TRBJ2-1, with unresolved D. The CDR3 totals 14 residues. V lost 4 bases and J 1 base, leaving 8 bases between the germline ends. Germline loops: CDR1 WNHNN, CDR2 SYGVQD (reference sequence). CDR3: CASSGGGSYNEQFF. The CDR3 bases are TGCGCCAGCAGTGGGGGTGGGTCCTACAATGAGCAGTTCTTC.